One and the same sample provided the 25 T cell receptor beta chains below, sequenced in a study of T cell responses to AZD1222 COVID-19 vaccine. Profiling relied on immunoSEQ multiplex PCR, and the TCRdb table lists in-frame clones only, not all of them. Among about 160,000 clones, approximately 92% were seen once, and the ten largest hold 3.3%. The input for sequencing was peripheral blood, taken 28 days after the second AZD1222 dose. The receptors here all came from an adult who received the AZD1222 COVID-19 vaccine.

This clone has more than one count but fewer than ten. The CDR3, as DNA: TGTGCCAGCAGCTCCCGACGAGACAATGAGCAGTTCTTC. It is translated as CASSSRRDNEQFF. The gene calls are TRBV11-3 and TRBJ2-1; D is uncertain. The CDR3 extends over 13 amino acids. V gave up 4 bases and J gave up 5 bases, with 9 bases separating them. Germline CDR1 SGHNT, CDR2 YENEEA.

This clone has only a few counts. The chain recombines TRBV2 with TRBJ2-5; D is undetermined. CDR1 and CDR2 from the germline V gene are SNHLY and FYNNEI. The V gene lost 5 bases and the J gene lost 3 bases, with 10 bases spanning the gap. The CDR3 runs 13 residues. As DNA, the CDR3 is TGTGCCAGCAGTAAGGTCGGCGAAGAGACCCAGTACTTC. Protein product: CASSKVGEETQYF. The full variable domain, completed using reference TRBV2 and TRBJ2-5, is EPEVTQTPSHQVTQMGQEVILRCVPISNHLYFYWYRQILGQKVEFLVSFYNNEISEKSEIFDDQFSVERPDGSNFTLKIRSTKLEDSAMYFCASSKVGEETQYFGPGTRLLVL.

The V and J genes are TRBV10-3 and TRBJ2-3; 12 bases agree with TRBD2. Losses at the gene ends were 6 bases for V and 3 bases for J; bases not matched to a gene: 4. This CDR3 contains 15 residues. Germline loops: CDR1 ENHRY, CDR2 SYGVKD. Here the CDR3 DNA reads TGTGCCATCAGCTCTGGACTAGCGGGGACAGATACGCAGTATTTT. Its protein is CAISSGLAGTDTQYF.

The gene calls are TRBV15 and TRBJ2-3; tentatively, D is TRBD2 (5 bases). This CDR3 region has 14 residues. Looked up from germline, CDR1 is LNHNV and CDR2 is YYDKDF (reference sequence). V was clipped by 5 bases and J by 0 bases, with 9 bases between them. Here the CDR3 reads CATSSGLSTDTQYF. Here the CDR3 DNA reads TGTGCCACCAGCTCCGGACTTAGCACAGATACGCAGTATTTT.

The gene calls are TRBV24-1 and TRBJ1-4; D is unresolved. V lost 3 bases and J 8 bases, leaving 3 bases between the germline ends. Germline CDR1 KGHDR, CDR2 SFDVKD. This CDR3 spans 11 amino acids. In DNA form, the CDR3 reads TGTGCCACCAGTGATGAGGAAAAACTGTTTTTT. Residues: CATSDEEKLFF.

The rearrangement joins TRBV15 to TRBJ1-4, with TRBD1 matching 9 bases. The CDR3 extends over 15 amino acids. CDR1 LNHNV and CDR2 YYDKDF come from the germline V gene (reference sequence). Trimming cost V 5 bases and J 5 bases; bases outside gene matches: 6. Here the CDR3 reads CATSRPGTGNEKLFF. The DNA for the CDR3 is TGTGCCACCAGCCGACCCGGGACAGGGAATGAAAAACTGTTTTTT.

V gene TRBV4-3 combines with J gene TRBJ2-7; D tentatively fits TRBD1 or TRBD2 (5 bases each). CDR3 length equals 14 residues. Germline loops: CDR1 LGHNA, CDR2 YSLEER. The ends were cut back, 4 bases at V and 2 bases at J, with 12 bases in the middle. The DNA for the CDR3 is TGCGCCAGCAGCCTCGGGGCGGAAACCTACGAGCAGTACTTC. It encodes CASSLGAETYEQYF.

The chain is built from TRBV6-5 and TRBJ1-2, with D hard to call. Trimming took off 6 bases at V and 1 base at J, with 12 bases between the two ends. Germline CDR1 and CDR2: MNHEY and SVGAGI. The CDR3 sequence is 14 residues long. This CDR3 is CASRPTGVNYGYTF. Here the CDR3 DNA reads TGTGCCAGCAGGCCCACTGGGGTTAACTATGGCTACACCTTC.

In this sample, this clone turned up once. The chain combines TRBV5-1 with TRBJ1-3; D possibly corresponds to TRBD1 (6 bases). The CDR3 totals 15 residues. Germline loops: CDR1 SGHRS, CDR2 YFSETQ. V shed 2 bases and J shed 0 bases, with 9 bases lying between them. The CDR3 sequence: CASSLGQSSGNTIYF. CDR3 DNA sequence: TGCGCCAGCAGCTTAGGACAGAGCTCTGGAAACACCATATATTTT.

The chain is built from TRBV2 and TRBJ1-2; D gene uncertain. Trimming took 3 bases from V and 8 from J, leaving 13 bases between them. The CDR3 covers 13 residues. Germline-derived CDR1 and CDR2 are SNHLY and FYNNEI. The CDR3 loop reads CASSEYIESGYTF. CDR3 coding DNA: TGTGCCAGCAGTGAGTATATTGAGAGCGGCTACACCTTC.

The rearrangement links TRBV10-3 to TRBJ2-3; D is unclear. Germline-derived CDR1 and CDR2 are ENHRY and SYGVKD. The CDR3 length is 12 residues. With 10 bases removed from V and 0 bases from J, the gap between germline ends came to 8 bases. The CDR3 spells CATTPSTDTQYF. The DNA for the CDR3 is TGTGCCACCACTCCGAGCACAGATACGCAGTATTTT.

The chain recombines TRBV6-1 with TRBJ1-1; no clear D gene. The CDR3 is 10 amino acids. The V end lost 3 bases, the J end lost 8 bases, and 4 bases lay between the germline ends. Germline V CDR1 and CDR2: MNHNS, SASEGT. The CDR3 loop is CASSDNEAFF. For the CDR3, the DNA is TGTGCCAGCAGTGACAACGAAGCTTTCTTT.

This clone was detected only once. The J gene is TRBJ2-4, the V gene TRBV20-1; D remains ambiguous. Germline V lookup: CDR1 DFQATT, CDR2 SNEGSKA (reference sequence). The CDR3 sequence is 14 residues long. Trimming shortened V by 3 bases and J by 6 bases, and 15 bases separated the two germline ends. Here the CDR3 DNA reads TGCAGTGCTAGTCTCGCCCGAATGGTAAACATTCAGTACTTC. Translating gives CSASLARMVNIQYF.

CDR3 coding DNA: TGTGCCAGTGACGACAGGGGGAACACTGAAGCTTTCTTT. It encodes CASDDRGNTEAFF. The gene calls are TRBV19 and TRBJ1-1; TRBD1 matches 8 bases. The germline V gene encodes CDR1 LNHDA and CDR2 SQIVND (reference sequence). The trim removed 8 bases at V and 1 base at J, leaving 3 bases unmatched. The CDR3 totals 13 residues.

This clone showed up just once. The CDR3 protein is CASSPTLYF. CDR3 in DNA: TGTGCCAGCAGCCCCACCCTGTACTTC. The rearrangement joins TRBV7-4 to TRBJ2-7, with unresolved D. V gave up 5 bases and J gave up 12 bases, with 8 bases separating them. Germline-derived CDR1 and CDR2 are SGHVT and SQSDAQ. The CDR3 runs 9 residues.

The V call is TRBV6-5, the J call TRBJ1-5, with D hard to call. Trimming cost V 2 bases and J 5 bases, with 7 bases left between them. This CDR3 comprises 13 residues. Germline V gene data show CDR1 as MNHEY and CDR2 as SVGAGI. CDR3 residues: CASSYGLDQPQHF. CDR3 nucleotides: TGTGCCAGCAGTTACGGGCTGGATCAGCCCCAGCATTTT.

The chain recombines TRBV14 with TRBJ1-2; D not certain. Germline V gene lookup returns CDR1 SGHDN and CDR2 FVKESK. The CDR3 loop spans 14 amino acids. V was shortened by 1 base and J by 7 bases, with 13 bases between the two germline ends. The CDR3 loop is CASSQGQGIGGYTF. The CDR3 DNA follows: TGTGCCAGCAGCCAAGGGCAAGGGATCGGTGGCTACACCTTC.

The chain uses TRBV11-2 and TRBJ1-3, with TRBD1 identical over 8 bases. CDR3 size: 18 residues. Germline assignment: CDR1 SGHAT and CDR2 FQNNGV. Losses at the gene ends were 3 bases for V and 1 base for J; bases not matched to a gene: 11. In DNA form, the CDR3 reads TGTGCCAGCAGCTTTGACAGGGGCCGTACATATTCTGGAAACACCATATATTTT. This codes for CASSFDRGRTYSGNTIYF. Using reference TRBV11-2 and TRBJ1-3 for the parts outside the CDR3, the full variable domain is EAGVAQSPRYKIIEKRQSVAFWCNPISGHATLYWYQQILGQGPKLLIQFQNNGVVDDSQLPKDRFSAERLKGVDSTLKIQPAKLEDSAVYLCASSFDRGRTYSGNTIYFGEGSWLTVV.

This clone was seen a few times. This CDR3 reads CASSPTPGQGTSTDTQYF. CDR3 coding DNA: TGTGCCAGCAGCCCAACCCCGGGACAGGGGACTAGCACAGATACGCAGTATTTT. The gene calls are TRBV27 and TRBJ2-3, with 10 bases fitting TRBD1. J gave up 0 bases and V 6 bases, and 12 bases lay outside the gene matches. The germline V gene encodes CDR1 MNHEY and CDR2 SMNVEV (reference sequence). The CDR3 sequence is 18 residues long.

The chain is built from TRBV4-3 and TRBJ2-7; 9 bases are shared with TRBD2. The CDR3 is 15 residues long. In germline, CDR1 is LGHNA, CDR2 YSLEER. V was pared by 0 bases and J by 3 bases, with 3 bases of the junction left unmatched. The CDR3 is CASSQDPAGGYEQYF. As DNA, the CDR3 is TGCGCCAGCAGCCAAGATCCAGCGGGAGGCTACGAGCAGTACTTC.

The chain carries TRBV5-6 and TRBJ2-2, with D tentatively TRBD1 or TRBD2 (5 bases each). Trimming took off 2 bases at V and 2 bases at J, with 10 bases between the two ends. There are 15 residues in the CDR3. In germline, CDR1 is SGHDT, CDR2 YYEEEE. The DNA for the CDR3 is TGTGCCAGCAGCTTAAGTGGGGGTAACACCGGGGAGCTGTTTTTT. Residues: CASSLSGGNTGELFF.

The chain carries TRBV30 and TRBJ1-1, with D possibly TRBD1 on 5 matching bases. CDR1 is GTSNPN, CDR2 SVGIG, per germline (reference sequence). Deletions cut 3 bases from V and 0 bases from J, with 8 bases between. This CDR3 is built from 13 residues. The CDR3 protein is CAWRGDMNTEAFF. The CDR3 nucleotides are TGTGCCTGGAGGGGGGATATGAACACTGAAGCTTTCTTT.

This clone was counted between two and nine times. The CDR3 bases are TGTGCCAGCAGCCCAACAGGGGGTTCTCTCGCTAACTATGGCTACACCTTC. As protein: CASSPTGGSLANYGYTF. The chain uses TRBV7-2 and TRBJ1-2; 8 nucleotides agree with TRBD1. The ends lost 5 bases at V and 0 bases at J; junction bases unmatched: 11. This CDR3 has 17 amino acids. CDR1 is SGHTA, CDR2 FQGNSA, per germline.

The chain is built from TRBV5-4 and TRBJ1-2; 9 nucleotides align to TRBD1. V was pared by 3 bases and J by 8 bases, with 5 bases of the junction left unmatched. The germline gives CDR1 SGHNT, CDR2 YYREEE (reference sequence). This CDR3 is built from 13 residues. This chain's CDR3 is CASSSGQGSGYTF. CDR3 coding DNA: TGTGCCAGCAGCTCCGGACAGGGGTCGGGCTACACCTTC.

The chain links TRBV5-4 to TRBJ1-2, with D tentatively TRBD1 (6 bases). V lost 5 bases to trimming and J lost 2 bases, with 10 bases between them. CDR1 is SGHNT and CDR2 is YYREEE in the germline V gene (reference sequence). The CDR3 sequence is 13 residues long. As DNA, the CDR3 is TGTGCCAGCAGTGACACAGGGAACTATGGCTACACCTTC. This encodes CASSDTGNYGYTF.